The 10 T cell receptor beta chains listed next were all sequenced from one sample in a study of cytotoxic CD8 clonotypes in ibrutinib-treated CLL. The assay was immunoSEQ multiplex PCR, and TCRdb's table has in-frame clones only and misses some. The sample records about 140,000 clones, 70% to 80% being singletons. The sequences come from PBMCs, collected after 24 months of ibrutinib treatment. These receptors came from a human donor with chronic lymphocytic leukemia.

A single count supports this clone. Other DNA variants within this sample encode the same CDR3. This chain connects TRBV2 to TRBJ1-1, with D possibly being TRBD1 (5 bases). Germline CDR1 is SNHLY and CDR2 is FYNNEI. CDR3 length: 13 amino acids. Trimming took off 3 bases at V and 4 bases at J, with 9 bases between the two ends. The CDR3 DNA reads TGTGCCAGCAGTGAGGGTGGGGGCACTGAAGCTTTCTTT. It yields the protein CASSEGGGTEAFF.

The sample holds a few counts of this clone. The genes are TRBV19 and TRBJ1-5; 7 positions agree with TRBD1. The J segment lost 11 bases and the V segment lost 5 bases, leaving 9 bases of the junction unmatched. Germline assignment: CDR1 LNHDA and CDR2 SQIVND (reference sequence). The CDR3 totals 13 residues. The chain's CDR3 is CASSPRVGQTQHF. CDR3 nucleotide sequence: TGTGCCAGTAGTCCCCGGGTGGGACAGACCCAGCATTTT.

This sequence joins TRBV6-5 and TRBJ2-3; 8 bases align to TRBD1. Germline CDR1 and CDR2: MNHEY and SVGAGI. The CDR3 has 12 residues. V was clipped by 5 bases and J by 13 bases; unmatched bases: 8. The CDR3 loop is CASSPPQGGEYF. The CDR3 DNA reads TGTGCCAGCAGTCCACCACAGGGGGGAGAGTATTTT.

The genes are TRBV7-7 and TRBJ2-5; D could derive from TRBD1 or TRBD2 (6 bases each). V gave up 1 base and J gave up 4 bases, with 13 bases separating them. CDR1 is SSHAT and CDR2 is FNYEAQ in the germline V gene (reference sequence). CDR3 length: 15 residues. The DNA for the CDR3 is TGTGCCAGCAGCTTAGTTCGGGGGCGGGGAGAGACCCAGTACTTC. Its translation is CASSLVRGRGETQYF.

The chain is built from TRBV9 and TRBJ2-1; 8 bases agree with TRBD2. V trimming: 3 bases; J trimming: 3 bases; junction bases outside the gene matches: 11. Germline V lookup: CDR1 SGDLS, CDR2 YYNGEE. The CDR3 runs 17 residues. DNA of the CDR3: TGTGCCAGCAGCGGGGGGCTAGCGGGCGCATTCTACAATGAGCAGTTCTTC. This codes for CASSGGLAGAFYNEQFF.

The table lists this clone with a few counts. The chain carries TRBV5-1 and TRBJ1-1, with a tentative D call TRBD1 (5 bases). The germline V gene encodes CDR1 SGHRS and CDR2 YFSETQ. V was clipped by 1 base and J by 0 bases, with 10 bases between them. CDR3 length: 15 residues. The CDR3, as DNA: TGCGCCAGCAGCTTGCAGGGACCGATGAACACTGAAGCTTTCTTT. Translated: CASSLQGPMNTEAFF.

CDR3 sequence reads: CASSTHGGRGTEAFF. Written as DNA, the CDR3 is TGTGCCAGCAGCACCCACGGGGGGCGCGGCACTGAAGCTTTCTTT. The chain employs TRBV7-3 and TRBJ1-1, with a weak D call TRBD1 (6 bases). CDR3 length: 15 amino acids. CDR1 is SGHTA and CDR2 is FQGTGA in the germline V gene. Trimming shortened V by 5 bases and J by 4 bases, and 17 bases separated the two germline ends.

This chain connects TRBV21-1 to TRBJ1-2. TRBV21-1 corresponds to a pseudogene. This CDR3 comprises 13 residues. CDR3 region: CASPRRGENGYTF. The CDR3 nucleotides are TGTGCCAGCCCCCGGAGGGGGGAAAATGGCTACACCTTC.

The chain is built from TRBV5-6 and TRBJ1-1; D perhaps matches TRBD1 (5 bases). The V gene's germline CDR1 is SGHDT and CDR2 YYEEEE. Trimming took 0 bases from V and 4 from J, leaving 10 bases between them. CDR3 size: 14 residues. CDR3 sequence: CASSLAGGGTEAFF. The CDR3 DNA is TGTGCCAGCAGCTTGGCCGGCGGGGGCACTGAAGCTTTCTTT.

V gene TRBV9 combines with J gene TRBJ2-7; possible D gene TRBD1, 6 bases. CDR1 and CDR2 from the germline V gene are SGDLS and YYNGEE. The germline V and J ends were trimmed by 0 bases and 2 bases, with 12 bases remaining between them. The CDR3 runs to 15 residues. The CDR3 here is CASSVAPDSPYEQYF. DNA for the CDR3: TGTGCCAGCAGCGTAGCCCCGGACAGCCCCTACGAGCAGTACTTC.